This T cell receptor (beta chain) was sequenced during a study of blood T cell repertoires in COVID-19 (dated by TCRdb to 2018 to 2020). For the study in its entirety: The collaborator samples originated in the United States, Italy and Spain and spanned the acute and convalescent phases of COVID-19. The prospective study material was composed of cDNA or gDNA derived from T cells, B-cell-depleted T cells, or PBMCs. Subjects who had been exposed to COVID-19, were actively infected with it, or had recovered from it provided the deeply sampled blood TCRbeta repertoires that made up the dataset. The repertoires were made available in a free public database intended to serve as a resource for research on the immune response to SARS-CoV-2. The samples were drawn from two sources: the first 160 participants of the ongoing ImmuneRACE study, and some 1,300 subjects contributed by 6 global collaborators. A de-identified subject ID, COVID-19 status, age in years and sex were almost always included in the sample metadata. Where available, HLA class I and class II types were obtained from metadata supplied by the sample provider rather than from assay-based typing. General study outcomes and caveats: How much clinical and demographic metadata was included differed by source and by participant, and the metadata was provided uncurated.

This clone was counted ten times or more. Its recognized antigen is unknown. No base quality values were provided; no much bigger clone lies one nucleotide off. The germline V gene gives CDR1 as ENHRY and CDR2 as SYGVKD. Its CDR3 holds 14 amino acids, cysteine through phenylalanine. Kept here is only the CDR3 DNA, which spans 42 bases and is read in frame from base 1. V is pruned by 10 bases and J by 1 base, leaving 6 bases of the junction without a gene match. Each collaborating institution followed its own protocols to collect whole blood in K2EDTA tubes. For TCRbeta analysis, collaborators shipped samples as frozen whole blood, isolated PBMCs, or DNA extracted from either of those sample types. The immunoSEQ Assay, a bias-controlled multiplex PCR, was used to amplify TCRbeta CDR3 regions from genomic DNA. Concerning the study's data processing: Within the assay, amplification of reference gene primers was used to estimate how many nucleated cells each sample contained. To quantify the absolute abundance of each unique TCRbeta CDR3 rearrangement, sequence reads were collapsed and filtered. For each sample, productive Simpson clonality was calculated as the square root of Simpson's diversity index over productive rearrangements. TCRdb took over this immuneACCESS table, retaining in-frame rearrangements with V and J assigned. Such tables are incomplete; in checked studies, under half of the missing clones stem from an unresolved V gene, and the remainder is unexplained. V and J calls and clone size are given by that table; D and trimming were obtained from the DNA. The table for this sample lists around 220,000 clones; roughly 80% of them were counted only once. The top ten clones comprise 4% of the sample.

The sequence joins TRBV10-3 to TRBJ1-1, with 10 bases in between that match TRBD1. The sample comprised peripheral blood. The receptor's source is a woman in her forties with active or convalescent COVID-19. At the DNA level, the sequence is TGTGCCACCGGGCGGACAGGGGGGAACACTGAAGCTTTCTTT. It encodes CATGRTGGNTEAFF.